A single sample is the source of the 4 T cell receptor beta chains below, sequenced in a study of monozygotic twins with inflammatory bowel disease. TCRdb reanalyzed the 5' RACE reads, giving one entry per CDR3 protein sequence and no DNA. The sample totals fewer than 450,000 distinct CDR3 sequences. The sequenced material came from blood. The source is a human donor with ulcerative colitis or Crohn's disease, or a healthy co-twin of an affected twin (not recorded which).

The gene calls are TRBV20-1 and TRBJ1-3; TCRdb lists TRBD1, though no DNA is available to test this call. The CDR3 extends over 19 amino acids. Germline V CDR1 and CDR2: DFQATT, SNEGSKA (reference sequence). CDR3 loop: CSARGPPDRDAGGGNTIYF.

This sequence joins TRBV9 and TRBJ2-7; without DNA, the TCRdb call of TRBD1 cannot be checked. The germline CDR1 and CDR2 sequences are SGDLS and YYNGEE. The CDR3 sequence is 15 residues long. CDR3 in amino acids: CASSAGQESSYEQYF.

The V and J genes are TRBV6-5 and TRBJ1-6; there is no DNA to check the TCRdb D call of TRBD1. The germline V gene has CDR1 MNHEY and CDR2 SVGAGI. This CDR3 comprises 14 residues. This chain's CDR3 is CASSWTGGNSPLHF.

The rearrangement joins TRBV4-1 to TRBJ1-1; TCRdb's D call, TRBD1, is unchecked because there is no DNA. CDR1 is MGHRA, CDR2 YSYEKL, per germline. The length of the CDR3 is 16 residues. This CDR3 reads CASSLGQGKQNTEAFF.